The sequence of this T cell receptor (beta chain) was determined in a study of shared clonotypes between healthy human individuals (dated by TCRdb to between 2020 and 2021). With regard to the full study: The cohort comprised a couple of women and three men aged 18 to 49 years. For each donor, CD4 naive and CD4 memory were each given three plates, CD8 naive was given two plates, and CD8 memory was given one plate. Blood TCR repertoires of a handful of healthy adults were deeply sequenced to estimate repertoire size and the extent of clonotype sharing between individuals. To increase sequencing depth and limit assay-specific biases, TCR repertoire library preparation and sequencing were carried out by different laboratories using diverse techniques. Each donor's leukapheresis produced roughly between roughly 0.9 and 8.9 billion PBMCs.

With respect to this clone: Its antigen is unknown. No clone much larger than this one lies a single base away; base qualities are absent.

V and J lose 5 bases and 5 bases, and a span of 13 bases separates them. The germline V gene encodes CDR1 LNHDA and CDR2 SQIVND (reference sequence). There are 14 amino acids in the CDR3, from cysteine to phenylalanine inclusive. CDR3 DNA only is kept here, 42 bases in frame from base 1. Findings and caveats that apply to the study as a whole: Even with the large sequencing depth, rarefaction of the sorted-subset datasets indicated that sequencing was incomplete. Because the study included a small number of donors, the genetic and exposure-history diversity represented was limited. When a handful of donors were compared, the shared fraction of clonotypes was 5% to 6.5% for naive CD4, 3.5% for naive CD8, roughly 2.5% for memory CD4, and less than 0.5% for memory CD8. Naive subsets generally had larger estimated clonotype richness than memory subsets. Compared with non-shared clonotypes, clonotypes shared by all four sorted-subset donors had higher generation probabilities. Sampling was limited to blood, and TCR repertoires in tissue likely differ from TCR repertoires in blood. Based on pairwise subsampling, the degree of clonotype sharing among donors was expected to be affected by sequencing depth.

Healthy HIV-negative adults with no recently reported acute infections or vaccinations were included as donors. All donors were Caucasian adults living in Nashville, Tennessee, USA. CD4+ T cells were enriched by magnetic negative selection, after which naive cells were positively selected on CD45RA and the negative fraction was taken as the memory subset. After blood collection by leukapheresis, PBMCs were isolated using Ficoll-Histopaque density gradient centrifugation and then cryopreserved in the vapor phase of liquid nitrogen. Analytical flow cytometry was used to check the purity and quantity of each magnetically sorted T cell population. From each sorted fraction, genomic DNA was isolated and quantified by UV absorbance on a Nanodrop 2000c. TCR CDR3 regions were amplified from genomic DNA by multiplex PCR using the deep immunoSEQ assay. Genomic DNA extracted from each cell subset was distributed evenly over all wells of several immunoSEQ 96-well plates, and each plate served as one replicate. For sorted subsets, roughly 200 ng of genomic DNA, equivalent to around 30,000 T cell genomes, went into each replicate PCR. The purified libraries were quantified using a Qubit 3.0 fluorometer, sized with a Bioanalyzer 2100, and then quantified again using the KAPA Library Quantification kit. A separate single-read 150-cycle Illumina NextSeq 550 flow cell was used to sequence each immunoSEQ 96-well plate. The paper's data handling went like this. Because the immunoSEQ output held only junctional sequences and lacked quality scores, the filtering could not match the filtering applied to full-length reads. Sequences were annotated with PyIR, a Python wrapper for IgBLAST v1.9, using IMGT germline references to assign V/J genes and CDR3. Any read was removed if the V/J assignment was weak (E-value above 1e-6), the CDR3 was missing, or the read contained stop codons, out-of-frame junctions, or ambiguous translated residues. V3J clonotypes were defined as sequences sharing an identical inferred V gene, J gene, and CDR3 amino acid sequence. To compute the percentage overlap between repertoires, the number of shared unique clonotypes was divided by the size of the smaller repertoire. Repertoire richness was assessed with RTK rarefaction, the Chao1 estimator, and Recon v2.1 estimates of unobserved clonotypes. OLGA was used to compute generation probabilities for all TCRbeta clonotypes that the gDNA method yielded from a handful of donors. TCRdb limited this immuneACCESS table to in-frame rearrangements with V and J called. A share of clones is missing; checked studies link under half to unresolved V genes, and the rest is unexplained. V and J calls plus clone size are reproduced from that table; the DNA served to infer D and trimming. The sample includes more than 2 million clones, with roughly 96% observed a single time. The ten largest clones add up to about 0.13% of the sample.

The specimen was naive CD4+ T cells sorted from blood. Sample cell subset or site, as interpreted from the label and publication: CD45RA+ positively selected. The rearranged segments are TRBV19 and TRBJ1-5; the D gene is perhaps TRBD1, on 5 matching bases. This receptor was taken from a man between 18 and 29 years old in good health. CDR3 region: CASSWDGSYQPQHF. In nucleotides, the sequence is TGTGCCAGTAGTTGGGACGGTTCGTATCAGCCCCAGCATTTT.